This T cell receptor beta chain was found in a study of cytomegalovirus exposure and HLA in healthy donors. General study results and limits: Within the 120 or so validation repertoires, first-cohort TCR clusters tended to co-occur, according to a later analysis.

With respect to this clone: The antigen is unknown.

The approximately 120-subject validation cohort, separate from the approximately 670-subject first cohort, included the donors. The table came from immunoSEQ multiplex PCR; TCRdb's copy has only in-frame clones and leaves some out. The sample lists tens of thousands of clones, 95% to 98% occurring once. The CDR3 extends over 14 amino acids. Trimming stripped 4 bases from V and 2 bases from J, with 11 bases between. Germline assignment: CDR1 SNHLY and CDR2 FYNNEI. The genes are TRBV2 and TRBJ1-2, with no clear D. This TCR came from a man aged 18 to 29 in good health and CMV-seronegative. Sequencing used PBMCs. CDR3 in DNA: TGTGCCAGCAGTGTAAGAGCAGGAAACTATGGCTACACCTTC. Its translation: CASSVRAGNYGYTF.